These 11 T cell receptor beta chains came from one sample sequenced in a study of T-cell memory formation after mild COVID-19. Using its own MiXCR run on the 5' RACE reads, TCRdb lists one record per CDR3 protein. In the table there are 350,000 to 450,000 distinct CDR3 sequences, around 27% of which are singletons. Specimen: PBMCs or a T cell subset sorted from them (not recorded which). The source is an adult woman who had mild COVID-19 (a few samples of this study predate the infection). Cell type and time point are not known.

This clonotype was counted a few times. This chain connects TRBV10-3 to TRBJ1-1, with no clear D. Trimming cost V 3 bases and J 4 bases, with 6 bases left between them. The germline gives CDR1 ENHRY, CDR2 SYGVKD. The CDR3 extends over 12 amino acids. CDR3 nucleotides: TGTGCCATCAGTGAAATCGGCACTGAAGCTTTCTTT. Its protein product is CAISEIGTEAFF.

This clonotype was found a few times. CDR3 protein: CASSPQFGGVQETQYF. The CDR3 DNA reads TGCGCCAGCAGCCCACAATTCGGGGGGGTGCAAGAGACCCAGTACTTC. The chain employs TRBV5-1 and TRBJ2-5, with 8 bases lining up with TRBD2. V lost 4 bases to trimming and J lost 2 bases; unmatched junction nucleotides: 10. Germline V gene data show CDR1 as SGHRS and CDR2 as YFSETQ. This CDR3 is 16 amino acids long.

This clonotype has only a few counts. V usage is TRBV20-1 and J usage is TRBJ2-5; 7 bases are shared with TRBD2. Germline values: CDR1 DFQATT, CDR2 SNEGSKA (reference sequence). The CDR3 runs 13 residues. With 1 base clipped from V and 3 bases from J, the junction kept 2 bases outside the gene matches. The CDR3 reads CSARVRGEETQYF. The CDR3 DNA is TGCAGTGCTAGAGTACGGGGGGAAGAGACCCAGTACTTC.

The chain joins TRBV5-1 to TRBJ2-3, with D possibly TRBD2 on 5 matching bases. Trimming stripped 3 bases from V and 0 bases from J, with 17 bases between. Looked up from germline, CDR1 is SGHRS and CDR2 is YFSETQ. The CDR3 totals 17 residues. CDR3 in amino acids: CASSSIQAETSTDTQYF. DNA for the CDR3: TGCGCCAGCAGCTCTATCCAAGCGGAAACGAGCACAGATACGCAGTATTTT. The full variable domain, completed using reference TRBV5-1 and TRBJ2-3, is KAGVTQTPRYLIKTRGQQVTLSCSPISGHRSVSWYQQTPGQGLQFLFEYFSETQRNKGNFPGRFSGRQFSNSRSEMNVSTLELGDSALYLCASSSIQAETSTDTQYFGPGTRLTVL.

The V and J genes are TRBV7-9 and TRBJ2-1; 8 bases line up with TRBD2. Germline V lookup: CDR1 SEHNR, CDR2 FQNEAQ (reference sequence). This CDR3 region has 15 residues. The ends lost 1 base at V and 4 bases at J; junction bases unmatched: 3. The DNA of the CDR3 is TGTGCCAGCAGCTTAGGGACTAGCAAGTACAATGAGCAGTTCTTC. Translated, it gives CASSLGTSKYNEQFF.

The table lists this clonotype with a few counts. This chain joins TRBV24-1 and TRBJ1-5; D is undetermined. V lost 4 bases and J lost 2, with 17 bases in between. Germline CDR1 and CDR2: KGHDR and SFDVKD. The CDR3 is 17 residues long. The CDR3 spells CATSDPGYGVGNQPQHF. CDR3 sequence (DNA): TGTGCCACCAGTGACCCGGGGTATGGGGTTGGCAATCAGCCCCAGCATTTT.

Only a few counts were recorded for this clonotype. The chain has TRBV24-1 and TRBJ2-1; TRBD1 matches 11 bases. Germline V gene data show CDR1 as KGHDR and CDR2 as SFDVKD. Unmatched junction bases numbered 10, after V lost 4 bases and J lost 6 bases. The CDR3 extends over 17 amino acids. CDR3 DNA: TGTGCCACCAGTGAACGGCGGACAGGGGGCCTTCCCAATGAGCAGTTCTTC. Its protein is CATSERRTGGLPNEQFF.

The rearrangement joins TRBV5-1 to TRBJ1-2, with 8 bases lining up with TRBD1. CDR1 is SGHRS, CDR2 YFSETQ, per germline. V was clipped by 4 bases and J by 0 bases; unmatched bases: 5. This CDR3 has 15 residues. The CDR3 DNA sequence: TGCGCCAGCAGCACGGGACAGGCCCCTAACTATGGCTACACCTTC. The encoded protein is CASSTGQAPNYGYTF.

The chain carries TRBV3-1 and TRBJ1-1, with a possible D match to TRBD1 (6 bases). The germline V gene has CDR1 LGHDT and CDR2 YNNKEL (reference sequence). The V and J ends lost 0 bases and 5 bases respectively, with 16 bases between them. The CDR3 contains 16 residues. CDR3: CASSQDYRAVKTEAFF. The DNA for the CDR3 is TGTGCCAGCAGCCAAGATTACAGGGCGGTAAAAACTGAAGCTTTCTTT.

This rearrangement joins TRBV7-9 to TRBJ1-3; D is ambiguous. In germline, CDR1 is SEHNR, CDR2 FQNEAQ (reference sequence). V was cut by 2 bases and J by 0 bases, with 5 bases left in between. The CDR3 length is 14 residues. CDR3 bases: TGTGCCAGCAGCTTACAGGTCTCTGGAAACACCATATATTTT. Translated, it gives CASSLQVSGNTIYF.

V and J are TRBV12-3 or TRBV12-4 and TRBJ1-3, with D perhaps TRBD1 (6 bases). Trimming removed 5 bases from V and 0 bases from J, with 14 bases in between. The CDR3 totals 16 residues. DNA of the CDR3: TGTGCCAGCAGTCCCGTGGGGGCCCTCTCTGGAAACACCATATATTTT. Amino acid sequence: CASSPVGALSGNTIYF.